Following are 20 T cell receptor beta chains from one sample sequenced in a study of tumor-infiltrating lymphocytes in oesophageal squamous cell carcinoma. TCRdb analysed the PCR reads with MiXCR anew, one entry per CDR3 protein. The profile covers 24,000 or so distinct CDR3 sequences, with about 40% appearing a single time and approximately 22% taken by the ten largest. The sequenced sample was esophageal tumor tissue. The receptor source for this set is a male donor with esophageal squamous cell carcinoma.

The rearrangement joins TRBV11-3 to TRBJ2-1, with TRBD2 matching 11 bases. The CDR3 has 15 amino acids. Losses at the gene ends were 5 bases for V and 4 bases for J; bases not matched to a gene: 4. Germline V gives CDR1 SGHNT, CDR2 YENEEA. The CDR3 DNA reads as TGTGCCAGCAGCCTGGGGACTAGCGGTTACAATGAGCAGTTCTTC. As protein: CASSLGTSGYNEQFF.

This clonotype was counted at least ten times. The CDR3 carries no conserved terminal phenylalanine or tryptophan, so it likely arises from a read error. It is unclear where the CDR3 begins or ends on the DNA, so no DNA is shown, and the CDR3 is as TCRdb lists it. This chain joins TRBV7-2 and TRBJ2-7; the D call of TRBD1 is as the table states it, not checked on the DNA. Counting both end residues, the CDR3 totals 17 amino acids. CDR1 is SGHTA and CDR2 is FQGNSA in the germline V gene. The CDR3 loop is CASSPYLTGGGGYTFGS.

To note about this clonotype: Without the conserved terminal phenylalanine or tryptophan, this CDR3 likely stems from a read error. It is unclear where the CDR3 begins or ends on the DNA, so no DNA is shown, and the CDR3 is as TCRdb lists it. V is TRBV7-3 and J is TRBJ1-1. Germline V lookup: CDR1 SGHTA, CDR2 FQGTGA. A total of 15 residues make up the CDR3, ends included. The CDR3 protein is CASSSRVTHPSTLGT.

This clonotype was detected a few times. The V gene is TRBV4-1, the J gene TRBJ2-2; D ambiguous. Trimming cost V 0 bases and J 4 bases, with 6 bases left between them. The CDR3 covers 14 residues. The germline gives CDR1 MGHRA, CDR2 YSYEKL. The CDR3: CASSQDSGTGELFF. In DNA, the CDR3 is TGCGCCAGCAGCCAAGACTCTGGCACCGGGGAGCTGTTTTTT.

This chain joins TRBV24-1 and TRBJ2-3, with TRBD1 matching over 8 bases. Trimming at V came to 5 bases and at J to 1 base, leaving 7 bases not matched to a gene. There are 16 residues in the CDR3. Germline lookup yields CDR1 KGHDR and CDR2 SFDVKD. CDR3: CATSGRTGLRTDTQYF. The CDR3 nucleotides are TGTGCCACCAGTGGCCGGACAGGGTTGCGCACAGATACGCAGTATTTT.

This clonotype appeared a few times. Since no conserved phenylalanine or tryptophan closes the CDR3, a read error is the likely cause. No DNA is shown, since the ends of the CDR3 on it are uncertain; the CDR3 is the one TCRdb lists. The chain joins TRBV7-9 to TRBJ2-7. Inclusive of both ends, the CDR3 amounts to 12 amino acids. Germline-derived CDR1 and CDR2 are SEHNR and FQNEAQ (reference sequence). This CDR3 reads CAGRNVGYTFGS.

V is TRBV10-3 and J is TRBJ2-2; 10 bases are shared with TRBD2. This CDR3 region has 17 residues. Looked up from germline, CDR1 is ENHRY and CDR2 is SYGVKD. Germline trimming cut 4 bases from V and 1 base from J; bases unmatched to any gene: 6. The CDR3 nucleotides are TGTGCCATCAGTGTGTCTTCTAGCGGGAGGAACACCGGGGAGCTGTTTTTT. Amino acids: CAISVSSSGRNTGELFF.

This clonotype was found a few times. V gene TRBV7-9 combines with J gene TRBJ2-3; tentative D call: TRBD2 (5 bases). CDR1 and CDR2 from the germline V gene are SEHNR and FQNEAQ (reference sequence). Trimming cost V 6 bases and J 1 base, with 8 bases left between them. This CDR3 has 13 amino acids. DNA of the CDR3: TGTGCCAGCAGGGCACTAGGCACAGATACGCAGTATTTT. The encoded protein is CASRALGTDTQYF.

There are many counts of this clonotype. The chain couples TRBV18 to TRBJ1-1; tentatively, D is TRBD1 (6 bases). Germline CDR1 KGHSH, CDR2 LQKENI. The CDR3 totals 16 residues. V gave up 5 bases and J gave up 0 bases, with 16 bases separating them. DNA of the CDR3: TGTGCCAGCTCATCTGGGGGCGGGGGCATGAACACTGAAGCTTTCTTT. It yields the protein CASSSGGGGMNTEAFF. The whole variable domain, filled in from reference TRBV18 and TRBJ1-1, reads NAGVMQNPRHLVRRRGQEARLRCSPMKGHSHVYWYRQLPEEGLKFMVYLQKENIIDESGMPKERFSAEFPKEGPSILRIQQVVRGDSAAYFCASSSGGGGMNTEAFFGQGTRLTVV.

This clonotype was detected many times. V is TRBV6-2 or TRBV6-3 and J is TRBJ2-7; D perhaps matches TRBD1 (5 bases). This CDR3 is built from 13 residues. The germline CDR1 and CDR2 sequences are MNHEY and SVGEGT. V lost 0 bases and J 3 bases, leaving 6 bases between the germline ends. The CDR3 here is CASSYSGLYEQYF. In DNA, the CDR3 is TGTGCCAGCAGTTACTCGGGGCTCTACGAGCAGTACTTC.

In its sample, this clonotype was seen many times. This chain connects TRBV6-1 to TRBJ2-7, with TRBD1 identical over 9 bases. This CDR3 contains 15 residues. Germline loops: CDR1 MNHNS, CDR2 SASEGT. After removal of 3 bases from V and 2 bases from J, the junction contained 5 bases not matched to a gene. CDR3 nucleotides: TGTGCCAGCAGTGAGCCCGGGACAGGGCCCTACGAGCAGTACTTC. This codes for CASSEPGTGPYEQYF.

The chain recombines TRBV3-1 with TRBJ2-1, with D possibly matching TRBD1 (6 bases). The germline CDR1 and CDR2 sequences are LGHDT and YNNKEL (reference sequence). The CDR3 extends over 15 amino acids. V lost 6 bases and J lost 10, with 22 bases in between. Here the CDR3 DNA reads TGTGCCAGCAGACACCCAGGGGAACATCTACTGGAGCAGTTCTTC. It specifies CASRHPGEHLLEQFF.

A word on this clonotype: Since no conserved phenylalanine or tryptophan closes the CDR3, a read error is the likely cause. The limits of the CDR3 on the DNA are not certain, so only TCRdb's listed CDR3 is given. The chain combines TRBV7-9 with TRBJ2-7; the D call TRBD1 from the table was never checked on the DNA. Termini included, the CDR3 measures 16 amino acids. CDR1 is SEHNR and CDR2 is FQNEAQ in the germline V gene (reference sequence). CDR3 loop: CASSLTGPVGGYTFGS.

Details on this clonotype: This could be a read error, since a much larger clone is one nucleotide away. The chain links TRBV7-3 to TRBJ2-3; D remains unclear. This CDR3 has 12 residues. Germline V lookup: CDR1 SGHTA, CDR2 FQGTGA. Trimming removed 3 bases from V and 1 base from J, with 2 bases in between. The CDR3 reads CASSFGTDTQYF. The CDR3 nucleotides read TGTGCCAGCAGCTTCGGCACAGATACGCAGTATTTT. The whole variable domain, remainder taken from reference TRBV7-3 and TRBJ2-3, is GAGVSQTPSNKVTEKGKYVELRCDPISGHTALYWYRQSLGQGPEFLIYFQGTGAADDSGLPNDRFFAVRPEGSVSTLKIQRTERGDSAVYLCASSFGTDTQYFGPGTRLTVL.

This clonotype is medium-sized (0.01 to 0.1%) within its sample. CDR3 in amino acids: CASSSSGTGSYEQYF. In nucleotides, the CDR3 is TGTGCCAGCAGCTCCTCCGGGACAGGGAGTTACGAGCAGTACTTC. The rearrangement uses TRBV7-9 and TRBJ2-7; TRBD1 matches 9 bases. After removal of 4 bases from V and 4 bases from J, the junction contained 8 bases not matched to a gene. CDR3 length: 15 residues. CDR1 is SEHNR, CDR2 FQNEAQ, per germline (reference sequence).

The chain recombines TRBV6-1 with TRBJ2-1; 10 nucleotides align to TRBD1. Trimming took 6 bases from V and 13 from J; bases not matched to a gene: 12. Germline CDR1 reads MNHNS; CDR2 reads SASEGT. CDR3 length: 14 amino acids. CDR3 loop: CASSRGQGGETQFF. The CDR3 region has the DNA TGTGCCAGCAGCCGCGGACAGGGGGGAGAGACCCAGTTCTTC.

The V and J genes are TRBV24-1 and TRBJ2-5, with D perhaps TRBD2 (6 bases). The CDR3 runs to 16 residues. Germline loops: CDR1 KGHDR, CDR2 SFDVKD. The V end was cut by 0 bases, the J end by 5 bases, with 15 bases between. CDR3 DNA: TGTGCCACCAGTGATTTGCAGTTTGGGGGGAGGGAGACCCAGTACTTC. It translates to CATSDLQFGGRETQYF.

The chain carries TRBV7-3 and TRBJ2-1; 8 bases are a match to TRBD2. The junction had 12 bases not matched to a gene; V was cut back by 5 bases and J by 6 bases. The CDR3 length is 16 residues. Germline V lookup: CDR1 SGHTA, CDR2 FQGTGA. In DNA, the CDR3 is TGTGCCAGCAGCCGACGGGGGGGGGGTTCTCGCAATGAGCAGTTCTTC. This translates into CASSRRGGGSRNEQFF.

The sample holds many counts of this clonotype. One junction end disagrees with the germline gene, perhaps due to a read error. The chain couples TRBV12-3 or TRBV12-4 to TRBJ1-2, with D unclear. CDR3 length: 11 amino acids. The CDR3 sequence: CASSRPPEFFF. The CDR3 DNA follows: TGTGCCAGCAGTCGTCCGCCGGAATTCTTCTTC.

The chain links TRBV20-1 to TRBJ2-3; 9 bases match TRBD2. V trimming: 0 bases; J trimming: 4 bases; junction bases outside the gene matches: 2. The CDR3 extends over 14 amino acids. Germline assignment: CDR1 DFQATT and CDR2 SNEGSKA (reference sequence). CDR3 coding DNA: TGCAGTGCTAGAGATGAGCGGGGGGCAGATACGCAGTATTTT. It translates to CSARDERGADTQYF.